The source of this TCR beta chain is a study of T cell repertoires in cytomegalovirus infection. The study's findings and limits: Individuals carrying CMV plus the relevant HLA were identified by cumulative frequency of public TCR beta families.

TCRdb ran MiXCR on the reads and lists one entry per CDR3 protein. The data contain some 400,000 distinct CDR3 sequences, about a third of them singletons. Germline-derived CDR1 and CDR2 are SGHRS and YFSETQ. J lost 8 bases, V lost 4 bases, and 9 bases had no gene match. The CDR3 loop spans 14 amino acids. Only one count was recorded for this clonotype. Its matching antigen is unknown. This sequence was found in a human donor in good health (CMV status not recorded). Some clones in this sample may be carry-over from other donors' samples. Sequencing used PBMCs. The chain uses TRBV5-1 and TRBJ2-1; 7 bases line up with TRBD2. CDR3 sequence reads: CASSQGLEEDEQFF. CDR3 in DNA: TGCGCCAGCAGCCAAGGACTAGAGGAGGATGAGCAGTTCTTC. Together with reference TRBV5-1 and TRBJ2-1, the CDR3 gives the full variable domain: KAGVTQTPRYLIKTRGQQVTLSCSPISGHRSVSWYQQTPGQGLQFLFEYFSETQRNKGNFPGRFSGRQFSNSRSEMNVSTLELGDSALYLCASSQGLEEDEQFFGPGTRLTVL.